This T cell receptor beta chain was captured by sequencing in a study of blood T cell repertoires in COVID-19. Turning to the study itself: The United States, Italy and Spain supplied acute and convalescent COVID-19 samples. PBMCs, B-cell-depleted T cells, or T cells were the source of the cDNA or gDNA that made up the material.

This CDR3 is built from 12 residues. Germline lookup yields CDR1 SGDLS and CDR2 YYNGEE. Deletions cut 7 bases from V and 8 bases from J, with 13 bases between. In the authors' methods: Reference gene primer amplification gave estimated nucleated cell counts. Method: immunoSEQ multiplex PCR; TCRdb's copy keeps in-frame clones and lacks some. V and J calls and clone size are as listed in that table; D and trimming were resolved from the DNA. The sample has 170,000 or so clones; around 89% are singletons. The rearrangement uses TRBV9 and TRBJ2-1; D is uncertain. What was sequenced was peripheral blood. This sequence was found in a man aged 18 to 29 who had recovered from COVID-19. The CDR3 sequence is CASSRSGDEQFF. The CDR3 DNA follows: TGTGCCAGCTCCCGGTCCGGTGATGAGCAGTTCTTC.